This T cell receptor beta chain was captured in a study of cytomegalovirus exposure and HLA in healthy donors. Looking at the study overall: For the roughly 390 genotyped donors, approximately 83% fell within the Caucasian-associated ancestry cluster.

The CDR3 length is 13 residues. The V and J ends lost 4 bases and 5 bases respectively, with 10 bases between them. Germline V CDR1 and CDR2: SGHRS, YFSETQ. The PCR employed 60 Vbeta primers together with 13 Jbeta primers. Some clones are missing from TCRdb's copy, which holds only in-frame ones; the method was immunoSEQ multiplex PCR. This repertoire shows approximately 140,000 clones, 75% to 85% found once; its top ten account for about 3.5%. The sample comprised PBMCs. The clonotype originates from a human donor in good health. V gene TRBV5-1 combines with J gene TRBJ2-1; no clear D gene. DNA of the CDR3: TGCGCCAGCAGCCCGAATGAGGACAATGAGCAGTTCTTC. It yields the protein CASSPNEDNEQFF.